This T cell receptor (beta chain) is drawn from a study of CD8 T cells in ankylosing spondylitis. Study results and caveats: Reports say disease-linked clones showed up significantly more in matched ankylosing spondylitis synovial fluid. There was a TCR beta motif, made of several highly homologous variants, that appeared characteristic of ankylosing spondylitis blood.

On this clonotype: Its matching antigen is unknown.

CDR1 SGDLS and CDR2 YYNGEE come from the germline V gene. With 5 bases removed from V and 7 bases from J, the gap between germline ends came to 9 bases. The CDR3 is made up of 11 amino acids. Quantitative 5'-RACE with molecular barcodes generated TCR beta libraries. TCRdb reprocessed the 5' RACE reads via MiXCR and lists one record per CDR3 protein. The repertoire holds 100,000 to 150,000 distinct CDR3 sequences, with 17% as singletons. The origin of this receptor is a male donor with ankylosing spondylitis. This chain uses TRBV9 with TRBJ1-1; tentatively, D is TRBD1 (5 bases). The sample consisted of blood, either unsorted or a sorted T cell fraction (not recorded which). The CDR3 here is CASRGDGEAFF. Written as DNA, the CDR3 is TGTGCCAGCAGGGGGGATGGTGAAGCTTTCTTT.